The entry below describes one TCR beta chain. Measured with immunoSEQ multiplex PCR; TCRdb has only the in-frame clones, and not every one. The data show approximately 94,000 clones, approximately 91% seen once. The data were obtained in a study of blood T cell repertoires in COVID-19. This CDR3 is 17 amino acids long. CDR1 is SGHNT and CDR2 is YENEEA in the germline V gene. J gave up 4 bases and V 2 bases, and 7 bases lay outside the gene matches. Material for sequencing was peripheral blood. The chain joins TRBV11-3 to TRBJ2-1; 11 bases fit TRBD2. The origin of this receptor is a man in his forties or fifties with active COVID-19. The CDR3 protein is CASSLLVTSGKYNEQFF. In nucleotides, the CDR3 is TGTGCCAGCAGCTTATTAGTGACTAGCGGGAAATACAATGAGCAGTTCTTC.